These 4 T cell receptor beta chains originate from one sample sequenced in a study of cytomegalovirus exposure and HLA in healthy donors. With 60 Vbeta and 13 Jbeta primers, the PCR was carried out. Measured with immunoSEQ multiplex PCR; TCRdb has only the in-frame clones, and not every one. The data contain approximately 91,000 clones, about 68% of them singletons. Sequencing was performed on PBMCs. The receptor source for this set is a human donor in good health.

This chain uses TRBV5-1 with TRBJ2-7; 9 nucleotides agree with TRBD1. The germline V gene encodes CDR1 SGHRS and CDR2 YFSETQ. The CDR3 runs to 14 residues. V shed 6 bases, J shed 2 bases, and the junction held 6 bases outside the gene matches. CDR3 DNA sequence: TGCGCCAGCACCCCCGGGACAGGGCCCTACGAGCAGTACTTC. This codes for CASTPGTGPYEQYF.

The V and J genes are TRBV10-1 and TRBJ1-5; possibly TRBD1 for D (6 bases). V lost 4 bases and J 1 base, leaving 11 bases between the germline ends. Germline values: CDR1 WNHNN, CDR2 SYGVQD (reference sequence). The CDR3 totals 15 residues. The CDR3 region is CASSGGQPSNQPQHF. CDR3 DNA: TGCGCCAGCAGTGGCGGACAGCCAAGCAATCAGCCCCAGCATTTT.

This clone was seen a few times. V is TRBV29-1 and J is TRBJ1-1; 7 bases map to TRBD1. After removal of 6 bases from V and 7 bases from J, the junction contained 5 bases not matched to a gene. Germline V gene lookup returns CDR1 SQVTM and CDR2 ANQGSEA. There are 11 residues in the CDR3. The CDR3: CSVYGQDEAFF. The CDR3 region has the DNA TGCAGCGTCTACGGACAGGATGAAGCTTTCTTT.

This rearrangement joins TRBV9 to TRBJ1-2; the D gene is possibly TRBD1 (6 bases). From germline, CDR1 is SGDLS and CDR2 YYNGEE. The length of the CDR3 is 13 residues. With 3 bases removed from V and 3 bases from J, the gap between germline ends came to 9 bases. CDR3 nucleotides: TGTGCCAGCAGCGCCCGGACAGACTATGGCTACACCTTC. As protein: CASSARTDYGYTF.